This T cell receptor (beta chain) was observed in a study of blood T cell repertoires in COVID-19. Study at large: Sources were T cells, B-cell-depleted T cells, or PBMCs; the material itself was cDNA or gDNA.

The CDR3 contains 13 residues. Germline loops: CDR1 LNHDA, CDR2 SQIVND (reference sequence). V was shortened by 1 base and J by 4 bases, with 7 bases between the two germline ends. This table comes from immunoSEQ multiplex PCR, and its TCRdb copy is limited to in-frame clones, with some not included. The top ten hold 9.5% to 15% of the sample, which has a few hundred thousand clones, about 84% seen once. The rearrangement links TRBV19 to TRBJ1-1; the D is unclear. The clonotype originates from a human donor in a cohort sampled during active COVID-19. Material for sequencing was peripheral blood. The CDR3 here is CASSIGSVTEAFF. DNA of the CDR3: TGTGCCAGTAGTATAGGGTCAGTCACTGAAGCTTTCTTT.